One sample yielded the 2 T cell receptor beta chains listed below, sequenced in a study of cytomegalovirus exposure and HLA in healthy donors. The PCR made use of 60 Vbeta and 13 Jbeta primers. Clones were sequenced by immunoSEQ multiplex PCR, and TCRdb holds only the in-frame ones, with some missing. Of approximately 130,000 clones listed, 60% to 85% are singletons. Sequenced sample: PBMCs. These receptors came from a man aged 30 to 39 in good health and CMV-seronegative.

The chain is built from TRBV19 and TRBJ2-3; 11 positions agree with TRBD2. This CDR3 comprises 18 residues. CDR1 is LNHDA, CDR2 SQIVND, per germline (reference sequence). V gave up 7 bases and J gave up 0 bases; unmatched junction bases: 12. The CDR3 here is CASTYSLAGGPSTDTQYF. DNA of the CDR3: TGTGCCAGTACCTATAGCCTAGCGGGGGGCCCTAGCACAGATACGCAGTATTTT. The full variable domain, in which reference TRBV19 and TRBJ2-3 provide the parts outside the CDR3, is DGGITQSPKYLFRKEGQNVTLSCEQNLNHDAMYWYRQDPGQGLRLIYYSQIVNDFQKGDIAEGYSVSREKKESFPLTVTSAQKNPTAFYLCASTYSLAGGPSTDTQYFGPGTRLTVL.

This clone was seen a few times. The rearrangement links TRBV18 to TRBJ2-5; D might be TRBD1 (7 bases). The CDR3 covers 15 residues. Germline V gene sequence: CDR1 KGHSH, CDR2 LQKENI. Trimming removed 4 bases from V and 4 bases from J, with 16 bases in between. CDR3: CASSRGGGALETQYF. The CDR3, as DNA: TGTGCCAGCTCACGAGGAGGGGGCGCGTTAGAGACCCAGTACTTC.